This record concerns one T cell receptor (beta chain) sequence. What it recognizes is unknown. Clones were read by immunoSEQ multiplex PCR, and TCRdb kept only the in-frame ones, dropping some. The sample contains about 180,000 clones, 85% of which appear only once. V lost 5 bases and J lost 5, with 13 bases in between. This CDR3 spans 13 amino acids. CDR1 is SEHNR, CDR2 FQNEAQ, per germline (reference sequence). The sample comes from a study of cytomegalovirus exposure and HLA in healthy donors. In the study overall: The platform used for the roughly 130 validation repertoires matched that of the 650 to 750 first-cohort repertoires, a later analysis reported. Findings and caveats of the study: Overall, around 160 TCR beta chains were annotated as cytomegalovirus-associated.

Sequencing was performed on PBMCs. The chain carries TRBV7-9 and TRBJ2-7; D perhaps matches TRBD1 (6 bases). This clonotype was obtained from a man between 18 and 29 years old in good health and CMV-seropositive. The CDR3 DNA reads TGTGCCAGCAGCCAAGGGACAATCCACGAGCAGTACTTC. Its translation: CASSQGTIHEQYF.